Listed here are 12 T cell receptor beta chains from one sample, sequenced in a study of spatial heterogeneity in lung cancer. TCRdb called the 5' RACE reads again in MiXCR, with one record for every CDR3 protein. The sample has fewer than 55,000 distinct CDR3 sequences, 7.5% to 8% seen once. As for time point: sample taken at primary tumor resection. No cells were sorted before sequencing. The whole RNA sequenced was extracted from tumor, nontumor lung or frozen PBMC. Sequenced material: PBMCs, taken at surgery. The receptors here all came from a female donor with early-stage non-small cell lung cancer.

This clonotype turned up a few times. The chain couples TRBV7-2 to TRBJ1-5; 7 nucleotides line up with TRBD1. The CDR3 length is 15 residues. Germline V gene lookup returns CDR1 SGHTA and CDR2 FQGNSA. V lost 3 bases, J lost 1 base, and 3 bases stayed unmatched. In nucleotides, the CDR3 is TGTGCCAGCAGCTTTACAGGGGTGAGCAATCAGCCCCAGCATTTT. It encodes CASSFTGVSNQPQHF.

This clonotype occurred a few times. V and J are TRBV19 and TRBJ1-1; D perhaps matches TRBD1 (6 bases). Germline V CDR1 and CDR2: LNHDA, SQIVND (reference sequence). The germline V and J ends were trimmed by 5 bases and 4 bases, with 14 bases remaining between them. The CDR3 consists of 14 residues. The CDR3 spells CASSVHRVGTEAFF. CDR3 coding DNA: TGTGCCAGTAGTGTCCACAGGGTTGGCACTGAAGCTTTCTTT.

The chain employs TRBV3-1 and TRBJ1-5; D gene ambiguous. Germline V gene data show CDR1 as LGHDT and CDR2 as YNNKEL (reference sequence). The CDR3 runs to 15 residues. The V end lost 2 bases, the J end lost 7 bases, and 15 bases lay between the germline ends. The CDR3 is CASSQWKGPGQPQHF. In DNA form, the CDR3 reads TGTGCCAGCAGCCAATGGAAAGGGCCAGGCCAGCCCCAGCATTTT.

V usage is TRBV4-2 and J usage is TRBJ2-3, with 10 bases matching TRBD2. The CDR3 has 14 residues. V was clipped by 4 bases and J by 6 bases; unmatched bases: 4. CDR1 and CDR2 (germline): LGHNA, YNFKEQ. CDR3 sequence (DNA): TGTGCCAGCAGCCCGGGACTAGCGATTGATACGCAGTATTTT. Translating gives CASSPGLAIDTQYF.

This CDR3 is CASSLALNVGDTQYF. The CDR3 bases are TGCGCCAGCAGCTTGGCCTTGAATGTGGGAGATACGCAGTATTTT. The rearrangement links TRBV5-1 to TRBJ2-3; no firm D call. The CDR3 is made up of 15 amino acids. CDR1 and CDR2 (germline): SGHRS, YFSETQ. Between the trimmed V and J ends, which lost 0 bases and 5 bases, there was a span of 13 bases.

This chain links TRBV5-5 with TRBJ1-5; unclear D gene. The CDR3 has 14 amino acids. Germline-derived CDR1 and CDR2 are SGHKS and YYEKEE (reference sequence). The V end lost 0 bases, the J end lost 6 bases, and 10 bases lay between the germline ends. Written as DNA, the CDR3 is TGTGCCAGCAGCTTGGCCGAAGATCCTCAGCCCCAGCATTTT. This gives the protein CASSLAEDPQPQHF.

In its sample, this clonotype was seen many times. This chain joins TRBV7-9 and TRBJ2-5; D is perhaps TRBD2 (7 bases). From germline, CDR1 is SEHNR and CDR2 FQNEAQ (reference sequence). This CDR3 spans 15 amino acids. V was pared by 5 bases and J by 4 bases, with 17 bases between. DNA for the CDR3: TGTGCCAGCAGCCAAGGTCGGGGGGCCGTAGAGACCCAGTACTTC. This gives the protein CASSQGRGAVETQYF.

This clonotype was counted at least ten times. The chain joins TRBV7-2 to TRBJ1-1; D possibly corresponds to TRBD1 (6 bases). The CDR3 totals 14 residues. V lost 0 bases and J lost 7, with 12 bases in between. Germline values: CDR1 SGHTA, CDR2 FQGNSA. Here the CDR3 reads CASSLAQGIIEAFF. The DNA for the CDR3 is TGTGCCAGCAGCTTAGCCCAGGGGATTATTGAAGCTTTCTTT. Full variable domain (missing parts from reference TRBV7-2 and TRBJ1-1): GAGVSQSPSNKVTEKGKDVELRCDPISGHTALYWYRQSLGQGLEFLIYFQGNSAPDKSGLPSDRFSAERTGGSVSTLTIQRTQQEDSAVYLCASSLAQGIIEAFFGQGTRLTVV.

The rearrangement links TRBV18 to TRBJ1-1; D call uncertain. CDR1 and CDR2 (germline): KGHSH, LQKENI. This CDR3 spans 13 amino acids. Trimming took 3 bases from V and 1 from J, leaving 6 bases between them. The CDR3 nucleotides read TGTGCCAGCTCACCGTCGGGGAACACTGAAGCTTTCTTT. This gives the protein CASSPSGNTEAFF. Full variable domain (remainder filled in from reference TRBV18 and TRBJ1-1): NAGVMQNPRHLVRRRGQEARLRCSPMKGHSHVYWYRQLPEEGLKFMVYLQKENIIDESGMPKERFSAEFPKEGPSILRIQQVVRGDSAAYFCASSPSGNTEAFFGQGTRLTVV.

The gene calls are TRBV6-6 and TRBJ2-5; D remains unclear. Germline V lookup: CDR1 MNHNY, CDR2 SVGAGI (reference sequence). CDR3 size: 14 residues. The V and J ends lost 3 bases and 5 bases respectively, with 13 bases between them. The CDR3 bases are TGTGCCAGCAGTTATCGTAAGCACGGGGAGACCCAGTACTTC. Amino acid sequence: CASSYRKHGETQYF.

The chain uses TRBV12-3 or TRBV12-4 and TRBJ1-1; no clear D gene. Trimming cost V 6 bases and J 11 bases, with 19 bases left between them. This CDR3 spans 13 amino acids. CDR3 sequence reads: CASRPTISHRAFF. The CDR3 coding sequence is TGTGCCAGCAGACCGACAATTTCCCATCGGGCTTTCTTT.

The chain combines TRBV5-1 with TRBJ2-5; D is ambiguous. Between the trimmed V and J ends, which lost 5 bases and 1 base, there was a span of 6 bases. The germline V gene has CDR1 SGHRS and CDR2 YFSETQ. This CDR3 spans 12 amino acids. CDR3 bases: TGCGCCAGCAGTCCGGCCCAAGAGACCCAGTACTTC. Encoded protein: CASSPAQETQYF.